This TCR beta chain was captured in a study of Graves' ophthalmopathy and Graves' hyperthyroidism listed by TCRdb under 2018. In terms of the full investigation: Peripheral blood was collected at initial diagnosis, prior to any treatment. To tell Graves' ophthalmopathy apart from Graves' hyperthyroidism, and to predict which patients would progress to ophthalmopathy, the study relied on TCR beta repertoire signatures. In total, over 130 blood samples were TCR-sequenced: around 42 ophthalmopathy, some 72 hyperthyroidism and roughly 17 hyperthyroidism-to-ophthalmopathy patients. A discovery set of 100 or so patients (43 ophthalmopathy, 55 to 60 stable hyperthyroidism) was enrolled to explore V-J signatures distinguishing ophthalmopathy from hyperthyroidism. The independent validation cohort included some 19 hyperthyroidism patients plus 17 patients who later progressed from hyperthyroidism to ophthalmopathy. In roughly 6 hyperthyroidism patients, T-cell repertoires of thyroid tissue and blood were compared. After sampling, hyperthyroidism patients received methimazole starting at 30 mg daily, and ophthalmopathy patients received high-dose intravenous methylprednisolone. The approximately 98 discovery patients were randomly divided into training and test sets at a 7:3 ratio. What the work shows at the level of the full study, not this receptor alone: Most of the expanded thyroid clonotypes with a frequency above 0.001 were also detected in blood, and it was suggested that the thyroid immune response may be reflected by blood repertoires. In cross-validation, the 13-signature model distinguished ophthalmopathy from stable hyperthyroidism with 85% to 90% sensitivity and around 81% specificity, and in the test set the corresponding values were about 80% and 75%. Sample size was not predetermined statistically, and investigators were not blinded to group allocation. In validation, the model predicted ophthalmopathy progression with about 70% sensitivity and roughly 72% specificity; some 13 predicted patients were CT-confirmed with GO in a median of around 6 months.

Ophthalmopathy patients had moderately to severely active disease, Clinical Activity Score of at least 3, NOSPECS grade of at least 4, and disease duration under 3 months. Anyone with other autoimmune diseases, uncontrolled infections, pregnancy or lactation was excluded from the study. Diagnosis was based on clinical symptoms, serum thyroxine, TRAb, thyroid ultrasound and orbital computed tomography. Ficoll-Paque density gradient centrifugation was used to isolate PBMCs from approximately 10 ml of fresh peripheral blood. Trizol reagent was used to extract the total RNA, and its quality was then checked on an Agilent 2100 Bioanalyzer. To note about this clonotype: Its antigen target is currently unknown. The sample holds no much larger clone one base away, and base qualities are not on file.

TCR beta CDR3 regions were amplified from RNA transcripts for repertoire sequencing. HTBI primers and the Qiagen OneStep RT-PCR kit were used in a first-round RT-PCR, which was followed by a second-round multiplex PCR, size selection and purification. Libraries were sequenced paired-end with 100 bp reads on an Illumina HiSeq2000. The authors' analysis ran thus. SOAPnuke was used to process the reads, throwing out any read that had adapters, had uncalled bases, had a mean Phred below 15, or lacked an exact constant-primer or identifier match. COPE v1.2.5 was used to merge the high-quality paired reads. Unique nucleotide sequences were defined as clonotypes and aligned to IMGT TRB V, D and J references using MiTCR v1.1. Only V-J combinations with frequency above 0.0001 were analysed, covering approximately 99% of repertoires. A TCR clonal expansion and chaos score per V-J combination was defined as the ratio of F50 clonal expansion to chaos observed in the TCRdist matrix. Welch's t-statistics and random forest were used to reduce features to about 13 V-J combinations, which were fed into a naive Bayes classifier. The similarity between thyroid and blood repertoires was quantified using the Morisita-Horn index. Clones were called with MiXCR by TCRdb after fastp trimmed the public reads at Q25, and only in-frame beta chains were retained. Rows are combined by CDR3 protein, so each entry shows the most common genes and DNA. In this record, the V and J calls reflect TCRdb's handling and not the investigators' own analysis. The sample data list 200,000 to 250,000 distinct CDR3 sequences, and roughly 29% of these were observed just once. The top ten hold over 7.5% of the sample.

At the junction V is shortened by 6 bases and J by 2 bases; bases outside the gene matches: 12. The cysteine opens and the phenylalanine closes a CDR3 of 16 amino acids. Only CDR3 DNA remains: 48 bases, in frame from the first base. From a lookup of the germline V gene (reference sequence), CDR1 and CDR2 are MNHEY and SMNVEV. This sequence was found in a man in his fifties or sixties with Graves' ophthalmopathy. Donor details come from another sample of the same person, matched by shared clones. Here the chain combines TRBV27 and TRBJ1-2; TRBD1 fits 7 bases in the junction. Sequencing used peripheral blood. The sequenced DNA: TGTGCCAGCAGCTCACCAACCAAGACAGGGAACTATGGCTACACCTTC. It translates as CASSSPTKTGNYGYTF.